The source of this T cell receptor beta chain is a study of blood T cell repertoires in COVID-19. Study at large: T cells, B-cell-depleted T cells, or PBMCs provided the cDNA or gDNA that served as material.

Produced via immunoSEQ multiplex PCR; TCRdb's table is partial and in-frame only. The table lists 150,000 to 200,000 clones, about 86% of them singletons, with roughly 8.2% in the top ten. Germline CDR1 and CDR2: SGHTA and FQGNSA. The CDR3 runs 13 residues. V lost 2 bases, J lost 9 bases, and 14 bases lay in between. Sequencing input: peripheral blood. The TCR sequence derives from a man aged 60 to 75 with acute or convalescent COVID-19. The chain joins TRBV7-2 to TRBJ2-7, with D tentatively TRBD2 (6 bases). This CDR3 is CASSLNGAGGQYF. The CDR3 DNA reads as TGTGCCAGCAGCTTAAACGGCGCCGGGGGGCAGTACTTC.